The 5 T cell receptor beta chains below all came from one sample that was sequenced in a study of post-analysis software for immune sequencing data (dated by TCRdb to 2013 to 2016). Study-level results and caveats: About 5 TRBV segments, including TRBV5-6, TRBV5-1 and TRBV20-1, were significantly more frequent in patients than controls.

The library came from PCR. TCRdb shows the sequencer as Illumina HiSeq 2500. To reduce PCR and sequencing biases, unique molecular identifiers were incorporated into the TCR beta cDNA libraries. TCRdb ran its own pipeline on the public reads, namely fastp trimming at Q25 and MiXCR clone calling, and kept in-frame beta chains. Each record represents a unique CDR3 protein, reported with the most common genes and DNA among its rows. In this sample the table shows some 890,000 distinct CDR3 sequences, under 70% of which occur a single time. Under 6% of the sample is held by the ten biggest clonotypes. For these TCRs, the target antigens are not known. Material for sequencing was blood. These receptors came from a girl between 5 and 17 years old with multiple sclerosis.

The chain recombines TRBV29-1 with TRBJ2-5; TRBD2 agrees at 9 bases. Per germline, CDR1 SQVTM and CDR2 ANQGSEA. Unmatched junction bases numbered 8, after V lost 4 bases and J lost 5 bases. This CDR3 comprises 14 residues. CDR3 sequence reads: CSVGGLAGVETQYF. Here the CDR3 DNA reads TGCAGCGTTGGAGGATTAGCGGGAGTGGAGACCCAGTACTTC.

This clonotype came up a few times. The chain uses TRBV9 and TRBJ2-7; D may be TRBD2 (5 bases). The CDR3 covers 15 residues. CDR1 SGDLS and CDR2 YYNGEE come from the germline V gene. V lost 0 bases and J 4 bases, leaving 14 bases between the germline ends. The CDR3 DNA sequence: TGTGCCAGCAGCGTAGCTCCGGCGGGTGGGTACGAGCAGTACTTC. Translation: CASSVAPAGGYEQYF.

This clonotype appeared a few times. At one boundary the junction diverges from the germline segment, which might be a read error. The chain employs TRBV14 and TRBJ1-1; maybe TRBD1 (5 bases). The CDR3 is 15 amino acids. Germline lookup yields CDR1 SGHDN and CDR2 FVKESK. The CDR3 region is CATSPIHGGGTEAFF. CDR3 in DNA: TGTGCCACCAGCCCTATACATGGGGGGGGTACTGAAGCTTTCTTT.

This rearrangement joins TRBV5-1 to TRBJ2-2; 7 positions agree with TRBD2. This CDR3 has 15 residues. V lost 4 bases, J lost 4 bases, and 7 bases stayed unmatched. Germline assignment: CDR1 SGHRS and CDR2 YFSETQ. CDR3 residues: CASSLMGGATGELFF. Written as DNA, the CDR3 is TGCGCCAGCAGCCTCATGGGAGGGGCCACCGGGGAGCTGTTTTTT.

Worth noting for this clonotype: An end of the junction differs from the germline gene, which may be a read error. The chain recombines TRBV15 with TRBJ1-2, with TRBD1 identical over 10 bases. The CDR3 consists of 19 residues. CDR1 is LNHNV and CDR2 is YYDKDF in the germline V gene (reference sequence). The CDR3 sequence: CATSRDGRTGQGENYDYTF. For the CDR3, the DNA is TGTGCCACCAGCAGAGATGGTCGTACCGGACAGGGGGAGAACTATGACTACACCTTC.